Following are 16 T cell receptor beta chains from one sample sequenced in a study of shared clonotypes between healthy human individuals. Libraries were prepared by immunoSEQ multiplex PCR; TCRdb keeps only in-frame clonotypes and omits some of them. The table records approximately 1.5 million clones, roughly 98.5% of them present only once. The sample was naive CD4+ T cells sorted from blood. Regarding subset: CD45RA+ positively selected. These receptors came from a man in his thirties or forties in good health.

The chain has TRBV11-2 and TRBJ2-5; the D is unclear. Germline V gives CDR1 SGHAT, CDR2 FQNNGV. The CDR3 totals 13 residues. The V and J ends lost 1 base and 5 bases respectively, with 8 bases between them. The CDR3 reads CASSLGRLETQYF. The CDR3 bases are TGTGCCAGCAGCTTAGGGCGATTGGAGACCCAGTACTTC.

The chain employs TRBV7-9 and TRBJ2-1; possibly TRBD1 or TRBD2 for D (5 bases each). The germline V gene encodes CDR1 SEHNR and CDR2 FQNEAQ (reference sequence). The V end lost 2 bases, the J end lost 8 bases, and 13 bases lay between the germline ends. The CDR3 consists of 14 residues. This CDR3 reads CASSLRGLRDEQFF. CDR3 sequence (DNA): TGTGCCAGCAGCTTACGGGGCCTCAGGGATGAGCAGTTCTTC.

For the CDR3, the DNA is TGTGCCAGCAGTTTATCGCCACAGCTTTCGTCGTTCTTC. It encodes CASSLSPQLSSFF. The chain carries TRBV27 and TRBJ2-1; D is unclear. The V gene's germline CDR1 is MNHEY and CDR2 SMNVEV (reference sequence). The CDR3 length is 13 residues. Trimming stripped 0 bases from V and 15 bases from J, with 15 bases between.

The rearrangement joins TRBV5-1 to TRBJ2-7, with no clear D. V lost 0 bases to trimming and J lost 2 bases, with 6 bases between them. The germline CDR1 and CDR2 sequences are SGHRS and YFSETQ. This CDR3 has 13 amino acids. CDR3 bases: TGCGCCAGCAGCTTGGACCCTGCCTACGAGCAGTACTTC. Protein product: CASSLDPAYEQYF.

Note on this clone: The same CDR3 arises from other DNA sequences in this sample as well. The gene calls are TRBV7-2 and TRBJ2-7; maybe TRBD1 (5 bases). This CDR3 has 13 amino acids. V lost 3 bases and J 2 bases, leaving 8 bases between the germline ends. In germline, CDR1 is SGHTA, CDR2 FQGNSA. As DNA, the CDR3 is TGTGCCAGCAGCTTTAGGGGAACCTACGAGCAGTACTTC. This sequence encodes CASSFRGTYEQYF.

V is TRBV1 and J is TRBJ1-5; the listed D gene, TRBD1, was not tested against the DNA. TRBV1 is recorded as a pseudogene. The CDR3 is made up of 16 amino acids. The CDR3 here is CTSSQDKKGCNQPQHF. The CDR3 DNA is TGCACCAGCAGCCAAGATAAAAAGGGGTGCAATCAGCCCCAGCATTTT.

The chain recombines TRBV2 with TRBJ2-7, with D possibly called TRBD1 or TRBD2 (5 bases each). V was shortened by 11 bases and J by 3 bases, with 23 bases between the two germline ends. The CDR3 spans 15 residues. CDR1 is SNHLY, CDR2 FYNNEI, per germline. The CDR3 region is CALAGGQGIVYEQYF. DNA of the CDR3: TGTGCCCTAGCAGGCGGGCAGGGTATCGTCTACGAGCAGTACTTC.

The chain couples TRBV10-3 to TRBJ2-6, with D unclear. With 3 bases removed from V and 0 bases from J, the gap between germline ends came to 6 bases. CDR1 and CDR2 from the germline V gene are ENHRY and SYGVKD. CDR3 length: 15 residues. CDR3 sequence: CAISDQLSGANVLTF. The CDR3 coding sequence is TGTGCCATCAGTGATCAGCTCTCTGGGGCCAACGTCCTGACTTTC.

V and J are TRBV6-1 and TRBJ2-7; D might be TRBD1 (6 bases). CDR1 is MNHNS, CDR2 SASEGT, per germline. The CDR3 extends over 14 amino acids. V was clipped by 4 bases and J by 3 bases, with 13 bases between them. CDR3 protein: CASSVGDTIYEQYF. The CDR3 bases are TGTGCCAGCAGTGTAGGGGACACTATCTACGAGCAGTACTTC.

The chain employs TRBV5-1 and TRBJ2-2; D remains unclear. Germline V gene lookup returns CDR1 SGHRS and CDR2 YFSETQ. This CDR3 spans 14 amino acids. With 0 bases removed from V and 6 bases from J, the gap between germline ends came to 9 bases. DNA for the CDR3: TGCGCCAGCAGCTTGGAACCCCCCGCCGGGGAGCTGTTTTTT. This gives the protein CASSLEPPAGELFF.

This sequence joins TRBV14 and TRBJ2-3; D is possibly TRBD1 (5 bases). The germline V gene has CDR1 SGHDN and CDR2 FVKESK. The CDR3 contains 14 residues. With 2 bases removed from V and 2 bases from J, the gap between germline ends came to 8 bases. DNA for the CDR3: TGTGCCAGCAGCCAAAGACAGTTCACAGATACGCAGTATTTT. Translating gives CASSQRQFTDTQYF.

The chain carries TRBV10-3 and TRBJ1-1; TRBD1 matches 8 bases. The CDR3 contains 14 residues. Germline values: CDR1 ENHRY, CDR2 SYGVKD. Trimming cost V 10 bases and J 5 bases; bases outside gene matches: 12. The DNA for the CDR3 is TGTGCCACGCTGGAAACAGGGGGTATAACTGAAGCTTTCTTT. Protein sequence: CATLETGGITEAFF.

The chain recombines TRBV15 with TRBJ2-1, with TRBD1 matching over 10 bases. This CDR3 contains 18 residues. From germline, CDR1 is LNHNV and CDR2 YYDKDF (reference sequence). Unmatched junction bases numbered 13, after V lost 4 bases and J lost 4 bases. CDR3 DNA sequence: TGTGCCACCAGCACCCGAGGACAGGGGGTACTGTCGTACAATGAGCAGTTCTTC. This gives the protein CATSTRGQGVLSYNEQFF.

This sequence joins TRBV5-6 and TRBJ1-2; no reliable D call. Per germline, CDR1 SGHDT and CDR2 YYEEEE. The CDR3 is made up of 12 amino acids. The V gene lost 5 bases and the J gene lost 0 bases, with 5 bases spanning the gap. CDR3 in DNA: TGTGCCAGCAGTAATACTAACTATGGCTACACCTTC. It specifies CASSNTNYGYTF.

J is TRBJ2-5 and V is TRBV19, with D possibly called TRBD1 or TRBD2 (5 bases each). The CDR3 has 16 amino acids. Germline CDR1 and CDR2: LNHDA and SQIVND (reference sequence). Trimming removed 0 bases at V and 1 base at J, with 12 bases between. The CDR3 DNA follows: TGTGCCAGTAGTATAGATCGTCCGGGACGCCAAGAGACCCAGTACTTC. It is translated as CASSIDRPGRQETQYF.

The V call is TRBV27, the J call TRBJ2-1; 12 bases agree with TRBD2. The trim removed 2 bases at V and 6 bases at J, leaving 8 bases unmatched. This CDR3 spans 17 amino acids. Germline CDR1 is MNHEY and CDR2 is SMNVEV (reference sequence). CDR3 coding DNA: TGTGCCAGCAGTTTACTAGCGGGAGGGCCGGTTCCCAATGAGCAGTTCTTC. Encoded protein: CASSLLAGGPVPNEQFF.